This is a list of T cell receptor beta chains from one sample in a study of Graves' ophthalmopathy and Graves' hyperthyroidism. TCRdb redid the calling of the multiplex PCR reads with MiXCR, one entry per CDR3 protein. Of around 1,200,000 distinct CDR3 sequences in the sample, about 36% are singletons; the top ten hold more than 9.5%. The source material was peripheral blood or thyroid tissue (not recorded which). These receptors originate from an adult man with Graves' hyperthyroidism. The conserved cysteine and the conserved F or W are not part of the CDR3 here.

V	J	CDR3
TRBV19	TRBJ2-6	ASSIAGGSGANVLT
TRBV29-1	TRBJ2-7	SAGTGDPSYEQY
TRBV11-2	TRBJ2-7	ASSYRDSYEQY
TRBV10-2	TRBJ2-7	ASLAAAGGPNEQY
TRBV5-1	TRBJ1-1	ASSFRQRNTEAF
TRBV5-4	TRBJ2-5	TSSVTGWETQY
TRBV5-1	TRBJ1-1	ASSLAGSVNTEAF
TRBV7-8	TRBJ1-2	ASSLRVVTLSNYGYT
TRBV29-1	TRBJ2-3	SVATSGSTDTQY
TRBV9	TRBJ1-5	ASSVGRTGPQH
TRBV7-2	TRBJ2-7	ASTKGLAAFGSSYEQY
TRBV10-1	TRBJ1-5	ASRPIEGQGIQPQH
TRBV10-2	TRBJ1-2	ASSEASTVGGYT
TRBV28	TRBJ1-6	ASSLGTSSPLH